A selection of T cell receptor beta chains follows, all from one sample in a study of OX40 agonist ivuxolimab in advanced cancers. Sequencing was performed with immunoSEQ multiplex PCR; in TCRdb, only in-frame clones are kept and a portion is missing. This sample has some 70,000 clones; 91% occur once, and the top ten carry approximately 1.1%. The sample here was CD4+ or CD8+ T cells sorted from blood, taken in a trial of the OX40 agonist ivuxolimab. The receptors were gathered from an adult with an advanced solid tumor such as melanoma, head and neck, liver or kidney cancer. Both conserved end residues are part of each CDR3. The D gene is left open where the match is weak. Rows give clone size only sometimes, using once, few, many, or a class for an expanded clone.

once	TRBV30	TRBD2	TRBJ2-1	TGTGCCTGGAGTAAGACTAGCGGGGGTTATGAGCAGTTCTTC	CAWSKTSGGYEQFF
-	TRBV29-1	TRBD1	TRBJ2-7	TGCAGCGTGGGACAGGGCGGCGAGCAGTACTTC	CSVGQGGEQYF
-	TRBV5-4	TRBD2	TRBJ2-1	TGTGCCAGCAGCCTTCTAGCGGGGGCGTCCTACAATGAGCAGTTCTTC	CASSLLAGASYNEQFF
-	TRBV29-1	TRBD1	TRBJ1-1	TGCAGCGTTGCGGGACAGGGGAACACTGAAGCTTTCTTT	CSVAGQGNTEAFF
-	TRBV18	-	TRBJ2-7	TGTGCCAGCTCACCCGCTAGTACGTGGGGGTCGGAGATCTACGAGCAGTACTTC	CASSPASTWGSEIYEQYF
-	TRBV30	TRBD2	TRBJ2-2	TGTGCCTGGAGACCGATTACCGGACTAGCTGTAGCCGGGGAGCTGTTTTTT	CAWRPITGLAVAGELFF
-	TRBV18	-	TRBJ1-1	TGTGCCAGCTCACCCGGACAGTTAATGAACACTGAAGCTTTCTTT	CASSPGQLMNTEAFF
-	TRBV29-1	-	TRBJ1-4	TGCAGCGTTGGTCTAGCCGGGGAAAAACTGTTTTTT	CSVGLAGEKLFF
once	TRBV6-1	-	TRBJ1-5	TGTGCCAGCAGTGAAGCGCCGGGACGAAATCAGCCCCAGCATTTT	CASSEAPGRNQPQHF
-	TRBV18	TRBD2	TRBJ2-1	TGTGCCAGCTCACCACCAAGCGGGAGGGTAGATGAGCAGTTCTTC	CASSPPSGRVDEQFF
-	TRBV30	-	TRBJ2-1	TGTGCCTGGAGTGGGGGTCATGAGCAGTTCTTC	CAWSGGHEQFF
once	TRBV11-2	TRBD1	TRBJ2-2	TGTGCCAGCAGCCCGGGACAGGCCACCGGGGAGCTGTTTTTT	CASSPGQATGELFF
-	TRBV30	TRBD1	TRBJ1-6	TGTGCCTGGAGTTTTATGGCCGGGACAGTTAATTCACCCCTCCACTTT	CAWSFMAGTVNSPLHF
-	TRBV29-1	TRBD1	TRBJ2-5	TGCAGCGTCTGGACAGGGCAAGAGACCCAGTACTTC	CSVWTGQETQYF
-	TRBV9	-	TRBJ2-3	TGTGCCAGCAGCTCGGGGACGTCAAGGGGTACAGATACGCAGTATTTT	CASSSGTSRGTDTQYF
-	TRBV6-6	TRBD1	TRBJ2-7	TGTGCCAGCAGTTACCTGGGGACAGGGTGGTCTTACGAGCAGTACTTC	CASSYLGTGWSYEQYF
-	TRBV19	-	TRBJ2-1	TGTGCCAGTAGTATCGGTGGGGGTTCCTACAATGAGCAGTTCTTC	CASSIGGGSYNEQFF
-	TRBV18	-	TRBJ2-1	TGTGCCAGCTCACCAGCTTCTAGTAACGAGCAGTTCTTC	CASSPASSNEQFF
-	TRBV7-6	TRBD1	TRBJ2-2	TGTGCCAGCAGCCTAGGGACAGGGGGCCAAACAGGGGCCGGGGAGCTGTTTTTT	CASSLGTGGQTGAGELFF
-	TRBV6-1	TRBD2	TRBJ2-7	TGTGCCAGCAGAACCTCGACTAGCGGCCACTACGAGCAGTACTTC	CASRTSTSGHYEQYF
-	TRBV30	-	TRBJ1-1	TGTGCCTGGACCACGGGAATTAACACTGAAGCTTTCTTT	CAWTTGINTEAFF
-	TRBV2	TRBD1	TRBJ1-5	TGTGCCAGCAGCCCCGGACAGGGAGATCAGCCCCAGCATTTT	CASSPGQGDQPQHF
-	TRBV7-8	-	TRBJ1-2	TGTGCCAGCAGCTTAGTGGGAGGGCCGTATGGCTACACCTTC	CASSLVGGPYGYTF
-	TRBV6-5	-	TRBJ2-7	TGTGCCAGCAGTCCTAACAGGGACGAGCAGTACTTC	CASSPNRDEQYF
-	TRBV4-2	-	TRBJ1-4	TGTGCCAGCAGCCCACAAAGCATAAGAGCAACTAATGAAAAACTGTTTTTT	CASSPQSIRATNEKLFF
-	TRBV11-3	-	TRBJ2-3	TGTGCCAGCAGCTCGGGCAGGATCCGTTCGGATACGCAGTATTTT	CASSSGRIRSDTQYF
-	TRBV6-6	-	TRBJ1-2	TGTGCCAGCGCGGACAGAGTGAATGGCTACACCTTC	CASADRVNGYTF
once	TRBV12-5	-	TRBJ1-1	TGTGCTAGTGACTTACTGGACAGCCTGAACACTGAAGCTTTCTTT	CASDLLDSLNTEAFF
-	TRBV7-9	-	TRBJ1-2	TGTGCCAGCAGCTTCCGGGGGCGAGTAAATGGCTACACCTTC	CASSFRGRVNGYTF
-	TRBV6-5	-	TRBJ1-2	TGTGCCAGCACTAAAACGGGCATTAACTATGGCTACACCTTC	CASTKTGINYGYTF
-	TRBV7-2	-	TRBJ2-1	TGTGCCAGCAGCTTAGCGAGAAATTCGAGGGGTGAGCAGTTCTTC	CASSLARNSRGEQFF
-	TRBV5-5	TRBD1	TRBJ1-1	TGTGCCAGCAGCTTGGGATTGGGACAGGGGGCTGAAGCTTTCTTT	CASSLGLGQGAEAFF
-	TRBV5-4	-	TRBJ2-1	TGTGCCAGCAGCTTCTCATTCGTAGCCTACAATGAGCAGTTCTTC	CASSFSFVAYNEQFF
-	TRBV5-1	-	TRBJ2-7	TGCGCCAGCAGCCCCGGCCCTGGGGGCTCCTACGAGCAGTACTTC	CASSPGPGGSYEQYF
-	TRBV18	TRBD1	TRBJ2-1	TGTGCCAGCCAGGACAGGAGAACCAACAATGAGCAGTTCTTC	CASQDRRTNNEQFF
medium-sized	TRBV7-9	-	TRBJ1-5	TGTGCCAGCAGCGTCGGGCAGGAGGGCAATCAGCCCCAGCATTTT	CASSVGQEGNQPQHF
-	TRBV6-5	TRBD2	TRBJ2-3	TGTGCCAGCACTAGCGGGGGGTTGACAGATACGCAGTATTTT	CASTSGGLTDTQYF
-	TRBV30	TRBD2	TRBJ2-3	TGTGCCTGGAGTGTCAGCATGGGACTAGCGGGGGGATTCACAGATACGCAGTATTTT	CAWSVSMGLAGGFTDTQYF
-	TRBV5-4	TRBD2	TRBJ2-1	TGTGCCAGCAGCCAGACTAGCGGGATGTACAATGAGCAGTTCTTC	CASSQTSGMYNEQFF
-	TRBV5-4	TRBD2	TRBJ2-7	TGTGCCAGCAGCTTCGGGACTACTAGCTCCTACGAGCAGTACTTC	CASSFGTTSSYEQYF
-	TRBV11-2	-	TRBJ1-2	TGTGCCAGCAGCTTAGGGAGGAACTATGGCTACACCTTC	CASSLGRNYGYTF
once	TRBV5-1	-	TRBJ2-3	TGCGCCAGCAGCTTGGCCGGGGCGGATATGGATACGCAGTATTTT	CASSLAGADMDTQYF